These T cell receptor beta chains were read from a single sample in a study of cytomegalovirus exposure and HLA in healthy donors. The protocol was immunoSEQ multiplex PCR, while the TCRdb copy is restricted to in-frame clones and leaves out a portion. The data contain approximately 200,000 clones, around three quarters of them singletons. Material for sequencing was PBMCs. The receptors were gathered from a man aged 25 to 45 in good health and CMV-seronegative. The CDR3 runs from the conserved cysteine through the conserved F or W. A D gene is named only where the DNA matches it firmly. Clone size is shown for a subset of rows, as once, few, many or a class of expanded clone.

>TRBV15|.|TRBJ1-2|.
TGTGCCACCAGCGGGGGTTCAGGGGCCGGCTATGGCTACACCTTC
CATSGGSGAGYGYTF
>TRBV7-3|once|TRBJ2-5|TRBD2
TGTGCCAGCAGCTTAACTGGTAGCGGGAGTCAAGAGACCCAGTACTTC
CASSLTGSGSQETQYF
>TRBV6-5|few|TRBJ2-1|TRBD1
TGTGCCAGCAGTTACGACCTAGGACAGGCCCAGCAGTTCTTC
CASSYDLGQAQQFF
>TRBV5-5|.|TRBJ2-2|.
TGTGCCAGCAGCTTGCGGGGAATGGGGGAGCTGTTTTTT
CASSLRGMGELFF
>TRBV28|.|TRBJ1-5|.
TGTGCCAGCAGTCCCCTCGGCAATCAGCCCCAGCATTTT
CASSPLGNQPQHF
>TRBV2|.|TRBJ2-3|TRBD2
TGTGCCAGCAGTGTGCGGGGGATTTGGACAGATACGCAGTATTTT
CASSVRGIWTDTQYF
>TRBV14|.|TRBJ2-7|.
TGTGCCAGCAGCCAACGATCCGAGCAGTACTTC
CASSQRSEQYF
>TRBV7-2|.|TRBJ2-6|TRBD1
TGTGCCAGCAGCCCAAAGGGACAGGGTGCTGGGGCCAACGTCCTGACTTTC
CASSPKGQGAGANVLTF
>TRBV6-1|.|TRBJ2-7|.
TGTGCCAGCAGTGAAGTATTCCTACCCAACGAGCAGTACTTC
CASSEVFLPNEQYF
>TRBV23-1|.|TRBJ2-3|TRBD1
TGCGCCAGCAGTCAAAGCCGGGACAGGGTGTTGGATACGCAGTATTTT
CASSQSRDRVLDTQYF
>TRBV6-1|once|TRBJ1-4|.
TGTGCCAGCAGTGAAGAGGGGGCAACTAATGAAAAACTGTTTTTT
CASSEEGATNEKLFF
>TRBV30|.|TRBJ1-1|.
TGTGCCGCTGAGGAAGATACCTTGCGACCGACCTCGGCTTTCTTT
CAAEEDTLRPTSAFF
>TRBV7-9|.|TRBJ2-7|TRBD1
TGTGCCAGCAGCAAACCCGTAGGGACAGGGCTCTACGAGCAGTACTTC
CASSKPVGTGLYEQYF
>TRBV23-1|.|TRBJ2-4|TRBD1
TGCGCCAGCAGTCAACCTCCGGGACAGGGGGGAGACAAAAACATTCAGTACTTC
CASSQPPGQGGDKNIQYF
>TRBV19|.|TRBJ2-2|TRBD2
TGTGCCAGCCAGCGGGAGTGGGCCGGGGAGCTGTTTTTT
CASQREWAGELFF
>TRBV9|.|TRBJ2-5|.
TGTGCCAGCAGCTCAACATATGGACAGAATCAAGAGACCCAGTACTTC
CASSSTYGQNQETQYF
>TRBV7-9|.|TRBJ2-3|.
TGTGCCAGCAGCCACAGACAGCCAGATACGCAGTATTTT
CASSHRQPDTQYF
>TRBV19|.|TRBJ1-1|TRBD1
TGTGCCAGTAGTACAGACAGGGCGAACACTGAAGCTTTCTTT
CASSTDRANTEAFF
>TRBV11-2|.|TRBJ1-1|.
TGTGCCAGCAGCTTAGAAGGCAGGGGGAACACTGAAGCTTTCTTT
CASSLEGRGNTEAFF
>TRBV2|few|TRBJ2-7|.
TGTGCCAGCAGTGAAAAACTTGCACCCTACGAGCAGTACTTC
CASSEKLAPYEQYF
>TRBV6-5|.|TRBJ2-3|TRBD2
TGTGCCAGCAGTTATCCCACTAGCGGGGGCACAGATACGCAGTATTTT
CASSYPTSGGTDTQYF
>TRBV5-4|few|TRBJ2-2|TRBD2
TGTGCCAGCAGCTTTGTTAGCGGGATGACCGGGGAGCTGTTTTTT
CASSFVSGMTGELFF
>TRBV7-9|few|TRBJ2-7|TRBD2
TGTGCCAGCAGCTCGGCCGGACTAGCGGGAGCTTACGAGCAGTACTTC
CASSSAGLAGAYEQYF
>TRBV4-1|.|TRBJ2-7|TRBD2
TGCGCCAGCAGCCGACTTAACGTAGCGGGCGTAGGCTACGAGCAGTACTTC
CASSRLNVAGVGYEQYF
>TRBV2|.|TRBJ1-1|.
TGTGCCAGCAGTGTAGAGGGGGGGAGCACTGAAGCTTTCTTT
CASSVEGGSTEAFF
>TRBV11-3|.|TRBJ1-1|.
TGTGCCAGCAGCTCGTCGAACACTGAAGCTTTCTTT
CASSSSNTEAFF
>TRBV4-2|.|TRBJ2-7|TRBD2
TGTGCCAGCAGCCAAGTAGGGACTAGCGGGGTGGGCTACGAGCAGTACTTC
CASSQVGTSGVGYEQYF
>TRBV28|few|TRBJ2-3|.
TGTGCCAGCACCCATTTTTCGGGAGCGACTAGCACAGATACGCAGTATTTT
CASTHFSGATSTDTQYF
>TRBV7-9|.|TRBJ2-7|.
TGTGCCAGCAGCTTAGTGGTAGCCCACGAGCAGTACTTC
CASSLVVAHEQYF